Shown below are 10 T cell receptor beta chains from a single sample sequenced in a study of shared clonotypes between healthy human individuals. The method was immunoSEQ multiplex PCR; TCRdb's version includes in-frame clones alone and lacks a portion of them. The repertoire consists of 950,000 to 1,100,000 clones, with roughly 70% occurring once and the leading ten covering nearly 1.5%. The sequenced sample was memory CD4+ T cells sorted from blood. Subset reported: CD45RA-negative fraction. These receptors originate from a man younger than 30 in good health.

The chain links TRBV10-3 to TRBJ2-3; TRBD2 aligns across 12 bases. CDR3 length: 17 residues. J was trimmed by 4 bases and V by 6 bases; bases with no gene match: 11. Germline loops: CDR1 ENHRY, CDR2 SYGVKD. CDR3 nucleotide sequence: TGTGCCATCAGAGGGGGGACTAGCGGGCTAGGAGCAGATACGCAGTATTTT. Translated, it gives CAIRGGTSGLGADTQYF.

The V gene is TRBV7-3, the J gene TRBJ2-3, with TRBD1 as a possible D gene (5 bases). V dropped 2 bases and J dropped 4 bases, with 16 bases sitting between them. Germline V gene data show CDR1 as SGHTA and CDR2 as FQGTGA. The CDR3 runs 16 residues. This CDR3 is CASSLELAGKSDTQYF. The CDR3 DNA follows: TGTGCCAGCAGCTTAGAGTTGGCAGGGAAGTCAGATACGCAGTATTTT.

The V and J genes are TRBV6-4 and TRBJ2-1, with 12 bases that match TRBD2. V was clipped by 2 bases and J by 4 bases; unmatched bases: 3. Germline V lookup: CDR1 MRHNA, CDR2 SNTAGT. This CDR3 is built from 16 residues. In DNA, the CDR3 is TGTGCCAGCAGTGACCCTAGCGGGAGGGCGTACAATGAGCAGTTCTTC. Amino acid sequence: CASSDPSGRAYNEQFF.

The rearrangement links TRBV11-3 to TRBJ2-5; 8 bases align to TRBD1. This CDR3 region has 15 residues. The V and J ends lost 5 bases and 3 bases, in that order; junction bases with no gene match: 8. Germline V lookup: CDR1 SGHNT, CDR2 YENEEA. The CDR3 bases are TGTGCCAGCAGCCTCGAGGCAGGGGGCAAAGAGACCCAGTACTTC. Its translation: CASSLEAGGKETQYF.

The gene calls are TRBV28 and TRBJ1-2; 9 bases map to TRBD1. Germline CDR1 is MDHEN and CDR2 is SYDVKM. V was pared by 2 bases and J by 8 bases, with 6 bases of the junction left unmatched. The CDR3 length is 14 residues. CDR3 nucleotide sequence: TGTGCCAGCAGTTTAGAACAGGGGGCTCGGGGCTACACCTTC. Encoded protein: CASSLEQGARGYTF.

This clone was seen only a few times. The CDR3 DNA sequence: TGTGCCAGCAGCCAAGTCTGGTCCAGTCGGGTATTCGCTTTCTTT. Protein product: CASSQVWSSRVFAFF. The rearrangement links TRBV4-2 to TRBJ1-1, with no clear D. This CDR3 is built from 15 residues. The V gene lost 1 base and the J gene lost 11 bases, with 20 bases spanning the gap. Germline V gene lookup returns CDR1 LGHNA and CDR2 YNFKEQ.

This chain links TRBV9 with TRBJ2-7, with TRBD2 identical over 9 bases. Per the germline V gene, CDR1 is SGDLS and CDR2 is YYNGEE. Trimming cost V 1 base and J 3 bases; bases outside gene matches: 8. The CDR3 has 16 amino acids. The CDR3 region is CASSVRRLAGCYEQYF. In DNA, the CDR3 is TGTGCCAGCAGCGTACGGAGGCTAGCGGGATGCTACGAGCAGTACTTC. The whole variable domain, filled in from reference TRBV9 and TRBJ2-7, reads DSGVTQTPKHLITATGQRVTLRCSPRSGDLSVYWYQQSLDQGLQFLIQYYNGEERAKGNILERFSAQQFPDLHSELNLSSLELGDSALYFCASSVRRLAGCYEQYFGPGTRLTVT.

The chain employs TRBV6-5 and TRBJ2-7, with TRBD1 matching over 9 bases. The V gene's germline CDR1 is MNHEY and CDR2 SVGAGI. The trim removed 4 bases at V and 4 bases at J, leaving 8 bases unmatched. CDR3 size: 15 residues. DNA of the CDR3: TGTGCCAGCAGTTCGTCCGGGACAGGGTGGTACGAGCAGTACTTC. Its protein product is CASSSSGTGWYEQYF.

This clone appeared a single time. The chain couples TRBV5-6 to TRBJ2-7; tentatively, D is TRBD1 or TRBD2 (6 bases each). V lost 4 bases, J lost 2 bases, and 16 bases lay in between. CDR3 size: 15 residues. Germline lookup yields CDR1 SGHDT and CDR2 YYEEEE. The chain's CDR3 is CASSEGGGETYEQYF. The CDR3 DNA reads as TGTGCCAGCAGCGAAGGAGGGGGTGAAACCTACGAGCAGTACTTC.

V and J are TRBV2 and TRBJ2-7; possibly TRBD1 or TRBD2 for D (5 bases each). With 8 bases removed from V and 7 bases from J, the gap between germline ends came to 12 bases. CDR3 length: 11 residues. Germline-derived CDR1 and CDR2 are SNHLY and FYNNEI. CDR3 region: CASGDRREQYF. The CDR3 bases are TGTGCCAGCGGGGACCGGCGGGAGCAGTACTTC.